The 24 T cell receptor beta chains presented below share a single source sample, sequenced in a study of T cell responses to AZD1222 COVID-19 vaccine. Sequenced by immunoSEQ multiplex PCR; TCRdb stores in-frame clones only, minus some. Of under 130,000 clones in the sample, 88% were seen once. The specimen comprised peripheral blood, sampled on day 0 of AZD1222 vaccination. These receptors all stem from an adult in good health.

V usage is TRBV27 and J usage is TRBJ2-7; 7 bases fit TRBD1. The junction had 4 bases not matched to a gene; V was cut back by 7 bases and J by 1 base. The germline CDR1 and CDR2 sequences are MNHEY and SMNVEV (reference sequence). The CDR3 runs 13 residues. The CDR3 loop is CASTRQGSYEQYF. The CDR3 DNA follows: TGTGCCAGCACGCGACAGGGATCCTACGAGCAGTACTTC.

The chain is built from TRBV6-5 and TRBJ1-1; D is undetermined. This CDR3 is 13 amino acids long. Germline lookup yields CDR1 MNHEY and CDR2 SVGAGI. V was trimmed by 5 bases and J by 11 bases, leaving 18 bases between them. The CDR3 region has the DNA TGTGCCAGCAGTAACCCCTGGGCACCGCGGGCTTTCTTT. This sequence encodes CASSNPWAPRAFF.

This chain uses TRBV7-6 with TRBJ1-1; D is ambiguous. The CDR3 is made up of 16 amino acids. V dropped 5 bases and J dropped 1 base, with 17 bases sitting between them. CDR1 is SGHVS and CDR2 is FNYEAQ in the germline V gene. CDR3 nucleotides: TGTGCCAGCAGCCAGCACGGCCGGGCCCCGAACACTGAAGCTTTCTTT. Translation gives CASSQHGRAPNTEAFF.

V is TRBV5-6 and J is TRBJ1-1; D might be TRBD1 (6 bases). This CDR3 is 14 amino acids long. V dropped 6 bases and J dropped 7 bases, with 19 bases sitting between them. Germline V lookup: CDR1 SGHDT, CDR2 YYEEEE. For the CDR3, the DNA is TGTGCCAGCAAGATACAGGGAGGGGCCCGTGAAGCTTTCTTT. It codes for CASKIQGGAREAFF.

The chain is built from TRBV7-2 and TRBJ2-4, with a possible D match to TRBD2 (5 bases). Germline V gives CDR1 SGHTA, CDR2 FQGNSA. There are 16 residues in the CDR3. Trimming stripped 5 bases from V and 2 bases from J, with 16 bases between. The CDR3, as DNA: TGTGCCAGCAGCCCTCGGGGATCAAGGACCAAAAACATTCAGTACTTC. Its protein product is CASSPRGSRTKNIQYF.

This chain uses TRBV27 with TRBJ1-5; TRBD1 might be the D (5 bases). Germline V CDR1 and CDR2: MNHEY, SMNVEV (reference sequence). Trimming cost V 2 bases and J 2 bases, with 7 bases left between them. This CDR3 is built from 14 residues. The CDR3 region has the DNA TGTGCCAGCAGTTTAGAACAGGGCAATCAGCCCCAGCATTTT. Residues: CASSLEQGNQPQHF.

This clone was picked up one time. The V gene is TRBV28, the J gene TRBJ2-7; TRBD1 matches at 12 bases. From germline, CDR1 is MDHEN and CDR2 SYDVKM. CDR3 length: 15 residues. The V gene end was trimmed by 2 bases and the J gene end by 5 bases; junction bases not matched to a gene: 4. Written as DNA, the CDR3 is TGTGCCAGCAGTTTAATGGGACAGGGGGCAAACGAGCAGTACTTC. As protein: CASSLMGQGANEQYF.

V is TRBV11-3 and J is TRBJ1-4; tentatively, D is TRBD1 (6 bases). The CDR3 has 17 residues. Trimming removed 3 bases from V and 3 bases from J, with 17 bases in between. Germline V gives CDR1 SGHNT, CDR2 YENEEA. CDR3 loop: CASSLGITGRANEKLFF. The CDR3 DNA is TGTGCCAGCAGCTTGGGAATTACAGGGCGAGCTAATGAAAAACTGTTTTTT.

The chain employs TRBV12-2 and TRBJ2-7. TRBV12-2 is flagged as a pseudogene. The CDR3 has 12 amino acids. The CDR3 is CASRRKTYEQYF. The DNA for the CDR3 is TGTGCAAGTCGACGGAAGACCTACGAGCAGTACTTC.

The chain has TRBV5-5 and TRBJ1-5; 9 positions agree with TRBD1. This CDR3 spans 15 amino acids. The germline gives CDR1 SGHKS, CDR2 YYEKEE (reference sequence). With 0 bases clipped from V and 6 bases from J, the junction kept 4 bases outside the gene matches. The CDR3 nucleotides are TGTGCCAGCAGCTTGGAGGGACAGGGTAGTCAGCCCCAGCATTTT. Protein: CASSLEGQGSQPQHF.

The chain combines TRBV18 with TRBJ1-6, with D perhaps matching TRBD1 (6 bases). There are 14 residues in the CDR3. Trimming took 5 bases from V and 8 from J, leaving 13 bases between them. Germline V gene lookup returns CDR1 KGHSH and CDR2 LQKENI. The chain's CDR3 is CASSWGPQDSPLHF. CDR3 sequence (DNA): TGTGCCAGCTCATGGGGGCCCCAGGATTCACCCCTCCACTTT.

CDR3 nucleotides: TGTGCCAGCAGTTCTGGACAGTTTGGAAACACCATATATTTT. Encoded protein: CASSSGQFGNTIYF. V is TRBV28 and J is TRBJ1-3; perhaps TRBD1 as D (6 bases). Germline assignment: CDR1 MDHEN and CDR2 SYDVKM. V lost 4 bases, J lost 3 bases, and 10 bases lay in between. CDR3 length: 14 amino acids.

This clone was observed a single time. The chain has TRBV6-2 or TRBV6-3 and TRBJ2-2; D perhaps matches TRBD2 (6 bases). Trimming left V 6 bases short and J 8 bases short, with 19 bases between. The length of the CDR3 is 15 residues. The germline V gene encodes CDR1 MNHEY and CDR2 SVGEGT. Written as DNA, the CDR3 is TGTGCCAGCAGCCCCCGGAGGGGTGGTAGAGGGGAGCTGTTTTTT. It is translated as CASSPRRGGRGELFF.

In this sample, this clone turned up once. This chain uses TRBV5-1 with TRBJ2-2; D unclear. The V gene's germline CDR1 is SGHRS and CDR2 YFSETQ. CDR3 length equals 14 residues. The V end was cut by 10 bases, the J end by 2 bases, with 15 bases between. The CDR3 sequence: CACHGVLNTGELFF. In DNA, the CDR3 is TGCGCCTGCCATGGGGTTCTCAACACCGGGGAGCTGTTTTTT.

The chain employs TRBV18 and TRBJ1-2; 12 bases fit TRBD1. CDR1 KGHSH and CDR2 LQKENI come from the germline V gene. This CDR3 comprises 16 residues. Germline trimming cut 6 bases from V and 4 bases from J; bases unmatched to any gene: 9. CDR3 sequence (DNA): TGTGCCAGCTCTCCCGGGACAGGGGGCGAATTCTATGGCTACACCTTC. Translated: CASSPGTGGEFYGYTF.

V gene TRBV13 combines with J gene TRBJ1-1, with D hard to call. This CDR3 is built from 13 residues. CDR1 and CDR2 (germline): PRHDT, FYEKMQ (reference sequence). The V end was cut by 4 bases, the J end by 1 base, with 7 bases between. The CDR3 region has the DNA TGTGCCAGCAGCTCGAGGAGGAACACTGAAGCTTTCTTT. This translates into CASSSRRNTEAFF.

The chain is built from TRBV9 and TRBJ2-3, with D unclear. The CDR3 runs 13 residues. V was shortened by 0 bases and J by 5 bases, with 7 bases between the two germline ends. Germline V gene lookup returns CDR1 SGDLS and CDR2 YYNGEE. The DNA for the CDR3 is TGTGCCAGCAGCGTAGAGGCTAGAGATACGCAGTATTTT. Translating it yields CASSVEARDTQYF.

The chain carries TRBV19 and TRBJ1-2; 10 nucleotides match TRBD1. Germline lookup yields CDR1 LNHDA and CDR2 SQIVND (reference sequence). The CDR3 contains 14 residues. The trim removed 5 bases at V and 8 bases at J, leaving 8 bases unmatched. This CDR3 reads CASSSRQGAQGYTF. The CDR3 DNA reads TGTGCCAGTAGTTCAAGACAGGGGGCGCAAGGCTACACCTTC.

The genes are TRBV21-1 and TRBJ1-4. TRBV21-1 is a listed pseudogene. There are 15 residues in the CDR3. The CDR3: CASSLDAGTNEKLFF. DNA of the CDR3: TGTGCCAGCAGCCTCGACGCGGGAACTAATGAAAAACTGTTTTTT.

The rearrangement uses TRBV5-8 and TRBJ2-5; TRBD1 aligns across 9 bases. Looked up from germline, CDR1 is SGHTS and CDR2 is YDEGEE. Trimming took 3 bases from V and 5 from J; bases not matched to a gene: 5. CDR3 length: 14 residues. CDR3 sequence reads: CASSWTGVGETQYF. The CDR3 region has the DNA TGTGCCAGCAGCTGGACAGGGGTTGGCGAGACCCAGTACTTC.

The chain is built from TRBV19 and TRBJ1-6; D is uncertain. Between the trimmed V and J ends, which lost 9 bases and 6 bases, there was a span of 15 bases. Per the germline V gene, CDR1 is LNHDA and CDR2 is SQIVND (reference sequence). The CDR3 extends over 14 amino acids. The CDR3 spells CASTRDDLNSPLHF. The CDR3 nucleotides are TGTGCCAGCACCCGGGATGATCTTAATTCACCCCTCCACTTT. Filled out from reference TRBV19 and TRBJ1-6, the complete variable domain reads DGGITQSPKYLFRKEGQNVTLSCEQNLNHDAMYWYRQDPGQGLRLIYYSQIVNDFQKGDIAEGYSVSREKKESFPLTVTSAQKNPTAFYLCASTRDDLNSPLHFGNGTRLTVT.

The chain is built from TRBV6-5 and TRBJ2-5; 10 bases align to TRBD1. V lost 6 bases and J lost 1; bases outside the gene matches: 5. CDR1 and CDR2 (germline): MNHEY, SVGAGI. The CDR3 sequence is 15 residues long. CDR3 sequence reads: CASSVRTGGQETQYF. The CDR3 DNA follows: TGTGCCAGCAGCGTCCGGACAGGGGGCCAAGAGACCCAGTACTTC.

The genes are TRBV28 and TRBJ1-1; D perhaps matches TRBD1 (5 bases). Trimming cost V 5 bases and J 1 base, with 20 bases left between them. The CDR3 covers 17 residues. Germline CDR1 MDHEN, CDR2 SYDVKM. CDR3 residues: CASSSSFGGSGNTEAFF. As DNA, the CDR3 is TGTGCCAGCAGTAGTTCGTTCGGGGGGTCTGGGAACACTGAAGCTTTCTTT. Based on the CDR3 plus reference TRBV28 and TRBJ1-1, the full variable domain is DVKVTQSSRYLVKRTGEKVFLECVQDMDHENMFWYRQDPGLGLRLIYFSYDVKMKEKGDIPEGYSVSREKKERFSLILESASTNQTSMYLCASSSSFGGSGNTEAFFGQGTRLTVV.

The rearrangement joins TRBV27 to TRBJ1-2; 10 bases are shared with TRBD1. Germline V gene data show CDR1 as MNHEY and CDR2 as SMNVEV (reference sequence). The J segment lost 4 bases and the V segment lost 8 bases, leaving 16 bases of the junction unmatched. The CDR3 totals 17 residues. The CDR3 DNA sequence: TGTGCCAGCTGTTCGTTGGGACAGGGGAGGGGGGGCTATGGCTACACCTTC. Encoded protein: CASCSLGQGRGGYGYTF.